Each of the 17 T cell receptor beta chains below was sequenced from the same sample in a study of cytomegalovirus exposure and HLA in healthy donors. The PCR employed 60 Vbeta primers together with 13 Jbeta primers. Clones were sequenced by immunoSEQ multiplex PCR, and TCRdb holds only the in-frame ones, with some missing. The table for this sample gives 70,000 to 90,000 clones. Sequences were obtained from PBMCs. The origin of the receptors is a man younger than 30 in good health and CMV-seropositive.

The genes are TRBV30 and TRBJ1-1; 9 positions match TRBD1. Trimming took 1 base from V and 0 from J; bases not matched to a gene: 3. CDR3 length equals 15 residues. Germline V gene lookup returns CDR1 GTSNPN and CDR2 SVGIG (reference sequence). CDR3 sequence (DNA): TGTGCCTGGAGTGCCGGGACAGGGTTGAACACTGAAGCTTTCTTT. Protein sequence: CAWSAGTGLNTEAFF.

This rearrangement joins TRBV5-4 to TRBJ1-1; 12 bases are shared with TRBD1. V shed 4 bases and J 3 bases; nucleotides not matched to a gene: 10. Germline CDR1 SGHNT, CDR2 YYREEE (reference sequence). The CDR3 length is 17 residues. The CDR3 loop reads CASSPGTGGFTDTEAFF. In DNA, the CDR3 is TGTGCCAGCAGCCCCGGGACAGGGGGCTTTACGGACACTGAAGCTTTCTTT.

The chain combines TRBV5-1 with TRBJ2-7; D call uncertain. The CDR3 length is 13 residues. The V end lost 0 bases, the J end lost 1 base, and 5 bases lay between the germline ends. CDR1 is SGHRS and CDR2 is YFSETQ in the germline V gene. Here the CDR3 reads CASSLDGSYEQYF. The CDR3 DNA sequence: TGCGCCAGCAGCTTGGACGGTTCCTACGAGCAGTACTTC. Looking up the rest from reference TRBV5-1 and TRBJ2-7 gives the full variable domain: KAGVTQTPRYLIKTRGQQVTLSCSPISGHRSVSWYQQTPGQGLQFLFEYFSETQRNKGNFPGRFSGRQFSNSRSEMNVSTLELGDSALYLCASSLDGSYEQYFGPGTRLTVT.

V gene TRBV6-5 combines with J gene TRBJ1-1; 7 nucleotides line up with TRBD1. Germline V CDR1 and CDR2: MNHEY, SVGAGI. V gave up 2 bases and J gave up 3 bases; unmatched junction bases: 3. The CDR3 runs 14 residues. Written as DNA, the CDR3 is TGTGCCAGCAGTTACCAGGGGGTAGACACTGAAGCTTTCTTT. Translating gives CASSYQGVDTEAFF.

Points on this clone: Other DNA sequences from this sample encode an identical CDR3 as well. The chain couples TRBV5-1 to TRBJ2-2, with D unclear. Per the germline V gene, CDR1 is SGHRS and CDR2 is YFSETQ. The CDR3 consists of 14 residues. Trimming pared 0 bases from V and 1 base from J, leaving 4 bases between. The CDR3, as DNA: TGCGCCAGCAGCTTGGCGGGGAACACCGGGGAGCTGTTTTTT. It codes for CASSLAGNTGELFF.

The chain employs TRBV6-1 and TRBJ2-7; the D gene is possibly TRBD1 (6 bases). This CDR3 has 15 residues. V was cut by 3 bases and J by 0 bases, with 12 bases left in between. From germline, CDR1 is MNHNS and CDR2 SASEGT. This CDR3 reads CASSDGDTSSYEQYF. The CDR3 DNA reads TGTGCCAGCAGTGATGGGGACACGAGCTCCTACGAGCAGTACTTC.

V gene TRBV13 combines with J gene TRBJ2-1, with 10 nucleotides matching TRBD1. This CDR3 region has 18 residues. V was pared by 1 base and J by 4 bases, with 10 bases of the junction left unmatched. The V gene's germline CDR1 is PRHDT and CDR2 FYEKMQ (reference sequence). As DNA, the CDR3 is TGTGCCAGCAGCTTAGTGGGAACCGGGACAGGGGCATACAATGAGCAGTTCTTC. Its translation is CASSLVGTGTGAYNEQFF.

The V call is TRBV10-1, the J call TRBJ2-3, with TRBD2 matching 7 bases. The CDR3 has 15 amino acids. Germline loops: CDR1 WNHNN, CDR2 SYGVQD (reference sequence). V dropped 3 bases and J dropped 4; count of bases not matched to a gene: 7. This CDR3 reads CASSDGGGLPDTQYF. CDR3 bases: TGCGCCAGCAGTGACGGCGGGGGTCTCCCAGATACGCAGTATTTT.

V gene TRBV25-1 combines with J gene TRBJ2-1; 9 bases are a match to TRBD2. The CDR3 spans 15 residues. The ends lost 6 bases at V and 1 base at J; junction bases unmatched: 4. Germline lookup yields CDR1 MGHDK and CDR2 SYGVNS. The CDR3 DNA sequence: TGTGCCAGCAGGGTAGCGGGAGAATCCTACAATGAGCAGTTCTTC. Its protein is CASRVAGESYNEQFF.

J is TRBJ2-2 and V is TRBV6-1, with D maybe TRBD2 (5 bases). The V gene lost 2 bases and the J gene lost 4 bases, with 8 bases spanning the gap. CDR1 MNHNS and CDR2 SASEGT come from the germline V gene. The length of the CDR3 is 14 residues. Written as DNA, the CDR3 is TGTGCCAGCAGTGAACAGCGGTTCACCGGGGAGCTGTTTTTT. It codes for CASSEQRFTGELFF.

V usage is TRBV6-1 and J usage is TRBJ1-5; TRBD1 matches 8 bases. Germline assignment: CDR1 MNHNS and CDR2 SASEGT. Trimming took 6 bases from V and 2 from J; bases not matched to a gene: 0. The CDR3 covers 13 residues. The CDR3 DNA is TGTGCCAGCAGGGACAGGGGCAATCAGCCCCAGCATTTT. Translated: CASRDRGNQPQHF.

The rearrangement links TRBV5-6 to TRBJ1-2, with 9 positions matching TRBD1. V was clipped by 2 bases and J by 0 bases; unmatched bases: 5. The CDR3 spans 16 residues. Germline V gene lookup returns CDR1 SGHDT and CDR2 YYEEEE. The CDR3, as DNA: TGTGCCAGCAGCTTCGGACAGGGGATACCTAACTATGGCTACACCTTC. Its translation is CASSFGQGIPNYGYTF.

This chain joins TRBV6-6 and TRBJ2-3; 8 nucleotides align to TRBD1. The trim removed 6 bases at V and 2 bases at J, leaving 7 bases unmatched. The length of the CDR3 is 15 residues. Germline V gene data show CDR1 as MNHNY and CDR2 as SVGAGI (reference sequence). CDR3 nucleotides: TGTGCCAGCAGCCGAGGACAGGGCGACACAGATACGCAGTATTTT. Protein product: CASSRGQGDTDTQYF.

The V call is TRBV18, the J call TRBJ2-2, with D possibly TRBD1 on 6 matching bases. This CDR3 has 15 residues. In germline, CDR1 is KGHSH, CDR2 LQKENI. With 3 bases removed from V and 1 base from J, the gap between germline ends came to 9 bases. The CDR3 is CASSPRTENTGELFF. The CDR3 DNA follows: TGTGCCAGCTCACCTCGGACAGAGAACACCGGGGAGCTGTTTTTT.

The chain carries TRBV10-3 and TRBJ2-7; 9 bases are a match to TRBD1. The CDR3 runs to 16 residues. From germline, CDR1 is ENHRY and CDR2 SYGVKD. V lost 3 bases and J lost 3; bases outside the gene matches: 9. CDR3 in amino acids: CAISDSTGTGIYEQYF. The CDR3 nucleotides are TGTGCCATCAGTGATTCGACCGGGACAGGGATCTACGAGCAGTACTTC.

A remark on this clone: The sample carries other DNA sequences with the same CDR3. The chain recombines TRBV27 with TRBJ1-4; 7 bases map to TRBD1. CDR3 size: 16 residues. Germline CDR1 and CDR2: MNHEY and SMNVEV (reference sequence). Trimming took 3 bases from V and 5 from J; bases not matched to a gene: 9. The CDR3 loop is CASSLRVGQSNEKLFF. The CDR3 coding sequence is TGTGCCAGCAGTTTGAGGGTGGGACAGTCCAATGAAAAACTGTTTTTT.

V usage is TRBV6-5 and J usage is TRBJ1-2, with D perhaps matching TRBD1 (5 bases). The CDR3 runs to 14 residues. In germline, CDR1 is MNHEY, CDR2 SVGAGI. The V end was cut by 7 bases, the J end by 4 bases, with 16 bases between. CDR3 bases: TGTGCCAGCACCACGGGTCGGGGGAGCTATGGCTACACCTTC. Protein product: CASTTGRGSYGYTF.